This TCR beta chain was obtained from a study of blood T cell repertoires in COVID-19. V lost 1 base, J lost 6 bases, and 6 bases stayed unmatched. This CDR3 comprises 16 residues. Germline CDR1 LNHDA, CDR2 SQIVND (reference sequence). A single count supports this clone. How the authors handled the data: How many nucleated cells were present was estimated from reference gene primer amplification. Sequencing used immunoSEQ multiplex PCR; TCRdb keeps in-frame clones, though not all of them. That table gives V, J and clone size, and the DNA gave D and trimming. The data contain about 170,000 clones, roughly 90% of them singletons.

Sequences were obtained from peripheral blood. This TCR came from a man aged 18 to 35 with COVID-19, enrolled during active disease. The chain links TRBV19 to TRBJ2-1, with 10 bases aligning to TRBD1. The chain's CDR3 is CASSIVGTGEVNEQFF. The CDR3 DNA reads as TGTGCCAGTAGTATAGTAGGGACAGGGGAGGTCAATGAGCAGTTCTTC. Variable domain in full (rest from reference TRBV19 and TRBJ2-1): DGGITQSPKYLFRKEGQNVTLSCEQNLNHDAMYWYRQDPGQGLRLIYYSQIVNDFQKGDIAEGYSVSREKKESFPLTVTSAQKNPTAFYLCASSIVGTGEVNEQFFGPGTRLTVL.